The entry below gives a single TCR beta chain sequence along with its context. This sample was taken from a study of blood T cell repertoires in COVID-19. About the study: From the United States, Italy and Spain came samples of acute and convalescent COVID-19. Nucleic acid was either cDNA or gDNA, and it came from T cells, B-cell-depleted T cells, or PBMCs.

Trimming removed 3 bases from V and 9 bases from J; junction bases left unmatched: 5. This CDR3 spans 14 amino acids. The germline gives CDR1 MNHEY, CDR2 SMNVEV (reference sequence). Per the original methods: The assay estimated nucleated cells by amplifying reference gene primers. Assay: immunoSEQ multiplex PCR; the TCRdb copy retains only in-frame clones and omits some. That table furnishes V, J and clone size, whereas the DNA furnished D and trimming. This table holds approximately 160,000 clones, about four fifths found once. The receptor comes from a woman of 80 years or more with acute or convalescent COVID-19. V is TRBV27 and J is TRBJ1-6; 7 bases are a match to TRBD1. The specimen sequenced was peripheral blood. CDR3 nucleotide sequence: TGTGCCAGCAGTTTGGAGGGGGCAGGTTCACCCCTCCACTTT. Protein product: CASSLEGAGSPLHF.